These T cell receptor beta chains were read from a single sample in a study of response to subunit inactivated influenza vaccine. TCRdb itself ran the RT-PCR reads through MiXCR, one entry per CDR3 protein. The data contain over 400,000 distinct CDR3 sequences, about a tenth of them singletons. The material sequenced was PBMCs from blood, taken more than 35 days after vaccination. The receptor source for this set is a man between 50 and 59 years old who received an inactivated influenza vaccine. The CDR3 runs from the conserved cysteine through the conserved F or W. The D gene is left open where the match is weak. Clone sizes are given selectively: once, few, many, or a class where the clone is expanded.

>.|TRBJ2-7|TRBV29-1|few
TGCAGCGTTCAGACTCCCGCTAGCTCCTACGAGCAGTACTTC
CSVQTPASSYEQYF
>.|TRBJ2-6|TRBV5-1|many
TGCGCCAGCACTGAGGTCTCTGGGGCCAACGTCCTGACTTTC
CASTEVSGANVLTF
>.|TRBJ2-5|TRBV25-1|few
TGTGCCAGCAGTGTCTCCTCGGGCCGGATTGAGACCCAGTACTTC
CASSVSSGRIETQYF
>.|TRBJ1-2|TRBV12-3/TRBV12-4|many
TGTGCCAGCAGTTTAGGGACGAGGCGACGGGACTATGGCTACACCTTC
CASSLGTRRRDYGYTF
>TRBD2|TRBJ2-1|TRBV7-2|.
TGTGCCAGCAGCTCTAGCGGGGGTTTTTACAATGAGCAGTTCTTC
CASSSSGGFYNEQFF
>TRBD2|TRBJ2-7|TRBV20-1|few
TGCAGTGCTGGGGGTCGAGGACTAGCGGGAGGGCCCCACGAGCAGTACTTC
CSAGGRGLAGGPHEQYF
>.|TRBJ2-5|TRBV20-1|few
TGCAGTGCTAGAGCCCTTTTGGCGCGGGAGACCCAGTACTTC
CSARALLARETQYF
>.|TRBJ2-3|TRBV29-1|.
TGCAGCGTTGCTGGGCAGGGGTTGACTACGCAGTATTTT
CSVAGQGLTTQYF
>TRBD1|TRBJ2-3|TRBV6-1|.
TGTGCCAGCAGACTTACGGGACAGGGCACAGATACGCAGTATTTT
CASRLTGQGTDTQYF
>.|TRBJ2-1|TRBV11-1|many
TGTGCCAGCAGCTTCCCCTCTGAACCCAATGAGCAGTTCTTC
CASSFPSEPNEQFF
>TRBD1|TRBJ1-3|TRBV20-1|.
TGCAGTGCGAGACAGGGGTCTGGAAACACCATATATTTT
CSARQGSGNTIYF
>TRBD2|TRBJ2-2|TRBV7-2|few
TGTGCCAGCAGCCGCGGGACTAGCGGGATGAAGGTCGGGGAGCTGTTTTTT
CASSRGTSGMKVGELFF
>.|TRBJ2-7|TRBV20-1|many
TGCAGTGCTAGAGCTTCACTACGGGCCGAGCAGTACTTC
CSARASLRAEQYF
>.|TRBJ2-2|TRBV29-1|.
TGCAGCGTTGAAGATTACACGGCGAACACCGGGGAGCTGTTTTTT
CSVEDYTANTGELFF
>.|TRBJ2-6|TRBV20-1|few
TGCAGTGCTCACCAGGGGTCGGGGGCTGGGGCCAACGTCCTGACTTTC
CSAHQGSGAGANVLTF
>.|TRBJ1-3|TRBV7-2|.
TGTGCCAGCAGCCCGATGACAGGAGTCGGAAACACCATATATTTT
CASSPMTGVGNTIYF
>TRBD1|TRBJ2-5|TRBV12-3/TRBV12-4|few
TGTGCCAGCAGTGGGGTAGGACAGGGAGAGGAGACCCAGTACTTC
CASSGVGQGEETQYF
>.|TRBJ1-1|TRBV6-1|.
TGTGCCAGCAGTGATGAGGGTCTACGGACTGAAGCTTTCTTT
CASSDEGLRTEAFF
>.|TRBJ1-1|TRBV30|.
TGTGCCTGGAGTGTAAGGGAGGAAGCTTTCTTT
CAWSVREEAFF
>TRBD1|TRBJ1-3|TRBV6-5|many
TGTGCCAGCAGTTACTCGTCCCGGGACAGTGGAAACACCATATATTTT
CASSYSSRDSGNTIYF
>TRBD2|TRBJ2-1|TRBV27|many
TGTGCCAGCAGTTTGGGGAAAGCGGGGGGGGTCTACAATGAGCAGTTCTTC
CASSLGKAGGVYNEQFF
>TRBD1|TRBJ2-1|TRBV10-2|.
TGCGCCAGCAGGAAACCACTACAGGGGAAGTCCTACAATGAGCAGTTCTTC
CASRKPLQGKSYNEQFF
>TRBD2|TRBJ2-5|TRBV12-3/TRBV12-4|.
TGTGCCAGCAGTTCCCACACGATTAGCGGGCAAGAGACCCAGTACTTC
CASSSHTISGQETQYF
>.|TRBJ2-7|TRBV10-3|few
TGTGCCATCAGTGCACAACAGCCCGGGCAGTACTTC
CAISAQQPGQYF
>TRBD1|TRBJ1-2|TRBV20-1|.
TGCAGTGCTAGACGGGGACAGGACGGCTACACCTTC
CSARRGQDGYTF
>TRBD2|TRBJ2-3|TRBV20-1|.
TGCAGTGCTAGCTCGCTAGCGGGGATAACAGATACGCAGTATTTT
CSASSLAGITDTQYF
>TRBD2|TRBJ2-1|TRBV6-5|.
TGTGCCAGCAGTTACTTGTCTAGCGGGGCTTTCGGTGAGCAGTTCTTC
CASSYLSSGAFGEQFF
>TRBD1|TRBJ2-2|TRBV4-3|few
TGCGCCAGCAGCCAAGAGGGACAGGGCACCGGGGAGCTGTTTTTT
CASSQEGQGTGELFF
>.|TRBJ2-5|TRBV25-1|few
TGTGCCAGCAGTGACCCCCTACCACAAGAGACCCAGTACTTC
CASSDPLPQETQYF
>.|TRBJ2-5|TRBV5-6|many
TGTGCCAGCGAGACGAATAACGAAGAGACCCAGTACTTC
CASETNNEETQYF
>.|TRBJ1-6|TRBV5-1|.
TGCGCCATCCCTCGGGATTCACCCCTCCACTTT
CAIPRDSPLHF
>.|TRBJ2-4|TRBV20-1|few
TGCAGTGCTAGAGATATCAAAGTATTGGGGGCTCAGGGCAAAAACATTCAGTACTTC
CSARDIKVLGAQGKNIQYF
>.|TRBJ1-1|TRBV7-9|.
TGTGCCAGCAGCCTGCCGGGAGGCTTCACTGAAGCTTTCTTT
CASSLPGGFTEAFF
>.|TRBJ2-7|TRBV6-1|.
TGTGCCAGCAGTCTGACCGAGGGACGGACCTACGAGCAGTACTTC
CASSLTEGRTYEQYF
>.|TRBJ2-1|TRBV6-1|few
TGTGCCAGCAGTCCCATCCTCAATGAGCAGTTCTTC
CASSPILNEQFF